A single sample is the source of the 22 T cell receptor beta chains below, sequenced in a study of Ad26.COV2.S vaccination and SARS-CoV-2 variants. The protocol was immunoSEQ multiplex PCR, while the TCRdb copy is restricted to in-frame clones and leaves out a portion. Of fewer than 500,000 clones in the sample, roughly nine tenths are singletons; the top ten hold approximately 2.5%. Treatment defined: around 19 received Ad26.COV2.S at low or high dose, single or two shots; several received placebo; per-sample allocation not given. Specimens were obtained on day 63 following the first vaccine or placebo injection. The source material was peripheral blood, sampled in a trial of Ad26.COV2.S vaccine versus placebo. The receptors originated from a person aged 18-60 years who received the Ad26.COV2.S COVID-19 vaccine or a placebo.

The chain links TRBV7-2 to TRBJ1-2, with TRBD1 identical over 10 bases. Per germline, CDR1 SGHTA and CDR2 FQGNSA. The CDR3 length is 18 residues. V lost 0 bases to trimming and J lost 6 bases; unmatched junction nucleotides: 13. Here the CDR3 reads CASSLAVAGGTGVNGYTF. In DNA form, the CDR3 reads TGTGCCAGCAGCTTAGCAGTAGCTGGGGGGACAGGGGTAAATGGCTACACCTTC.

The V call is TRBV18, the J call TRBJ1-3; D is perhaps TRBD1 (5 bases). This CDR3 region has 17 residues. V lost 3 bases, J lost 2 bases, and 17 bases lay in between. The germline V gene has CDR1 KGHSH and CDR2 LQKENI. DNA of the CDR3: TGTGCCAGCTCACCCCGTGCGGGGGGAGCTACTGGAAACACCATATATTTT. It is translated as CASSPRAGGATGNTIYF.

The V gene is TRBV5-1, the J gene TRBJ2-2, with D possibly being TRBD2 (7 bases). Germline CDR1 reads SGHRS; CDR2 reads YFSETQ. CDR3 length equals 20 residues. Trimming pared 1 base from V and 5 bases from J, leaving 27 bases between. The chain's CDR3 is CASSLNRVFVRGQLTGELFF. Here the CDR3 DNA reads TGCGCCAGCAGCTTGAATAGGGTTTTCGTGCGGGGGCAGCTGACCGGGGAGCTGTTTTTT.

This rearrangement joins TRBV11-2 to TRBJ2-7; D gene uncertain. CDR3 size: 12 residues. Germline CDR1 SGHAT, CDR2 FQNNGV. Trimming took off 3 bases at V and 6 bases at J, with 9 bases between the two ends. The CDR3 loop reads CASSFRSREQYF. The CDR3 DNA reads as TGTGCCAGCAGCTTTCGAAGCCGCGAGCAGTACTTC.

There are a few counts of this clone. The V gene is TRBV27, the J gene TRBJ2-7; D gene uncertain. Germline CDR1 reads MNHEY; CDR2 reads SMNVEV (reference sequence). V lost 5 bases and J lost 2, with 10 bases in between. The CDR3 extends over 13 amino acids. CDR3 bases: TGTGCCAGCAGTGACCAAAGCCCCTACGAGCAGTACTTC. Encoded protein: CASSDQSPYEQYF.

This chain uses TRBV28 with TRBJ1-1; unclear D gene. Germline V gives CDR1 MDHEN, CDR2 SYDVKM. The germline V and J ends were trimmed by 1 base and 1 base, with 7 bases remaining between them. The CDR3 totals 14 residues. DNA of the CDR3: TGTGCCAGCAGTTTATTCACTGGGAACACTGAAGCTTTCTTT. Its translation is CASSLFTGNTEAFF.

CDR3 region: CATSRDGGDQETQYF. The CDR3, as DNA: TGTGCCACCAGCAGAGATGGCGGGGACCAAGAGACCCAGTACTTC. The chain uses TRBV15 and TRBJ2-5; D possibly corresponds to TRBD2 (6 bases). Trimming removed 0 bases at V and 0 bases at J, with 8 bases between. Germline V lookup: CDR1 LNHNV, CDR2 YYDKDF (reference sequence). The length of the CDR3 is 15 residues.

This sequence joins TRBV6-5 and TRBJ1-4; D gene unclear. CDR1 is MNHEY and CDR2 is SVGAGI in the germline V gene. This CDR3 is 16 amino acids long. V dropped 0 bases and J dropped 8 bases, with 16 bases sitting between them. Here the CDR3 reads CASSYSSFQKGEKLFF. In DNA form, the CDR3 reads TGTGCCAGCAGTTACTCGAGTTTCCAGAAGGGAGAAAAACTGTTTTTT.

The V call is TRBV30, the J call TRBJ1-1; TRBD1 is a possible D gene (5 bases). The CDR3 extends over 15 amino acids. The germline gives CDR1 GTSNPN, CDR2 SVGIG (reference sequence). V dropped 5 bases and J dropped 0 bases, with 16 bases sitting between them. CDR3 loop: CAWVWGRSMNTEAFF. CDR3 nucleotides: TGTGCCTGGGTTTGGGGCAGGTCCATGAACACTGAAGCTTTCTTT.

V and J are TRBV18 and TRBJ1-1; D unclear. This CDR3 contains 15 residues. Trimming pared 6 bases from V and 11 bases from J, leaving 25 bases between. Germline CDR1 KGHSH, CDR2 LQKENI. For the CDR3, the DNA is TGTGCCAGCTCCCCAGGACCGTCCGGATTCTCCGTGGCTTTCTTT. Its translation is CASSPGPSGFSVAFF.

V is TRBV27 and J is TRBJ2-3; maybe TRBD2 (5 bases). The V end lost 1 base, the J end lost 1 base, and 12 bases lay between the germline ends. Per germline, CDR1 MNHEY and CDR2 SMNVEV (reference sequence). The CDR3 totals 16 residues. CDR3 sequence: CASSLFSVIGTDTQYF. The CDR3 nucleotides are TGTGCCAGCAGTTTATTTAGCGTAATAGGCACAGATACGCAGTATTTT.

This chain uses TRBV18 with TRBJ1-2; unclear D gene. Trimming removed 3 bases from V and 3 bases from J, with 11 bases in between. CDR1 and CDR2 (germline): KGHSH, LQKENI. The CDR3 length is 14 residues. CDR3 residues: CASSPIDADYGYTF. The CDR3 DNA reads TGTGCCAGCTCACCGATCGATGCGGACTATGGCTACACCTTC.

The V call is TRBV4-1, the J call TRBJ1-5; 7 nucleotides line up with TRBD1. The CDR3 spans 16 residues. The germline V gene has CDR1 MGHRA and CDR2 YSYEKL. With V trimmed by 3 bases and J by 5 bases, 10 bases remained unmatched. CDR3 coding DNA: TGCGCCAGCAGCCAGACCGGGACCAGGGGGGATCAGCCCCAGCATTTT. Translated, it gives CASSQTGTRGDQPQHF.

As concerns this clone: At the DNA level, this CDR3 is encoded by other sequences in the same sample as well. The rearrangement links TRBV15 to TRBJ2-7; D is perhaps TRBD2 (5 bases). This CDR3 region has 12 residues. Trimming took off 5 bases at V and 0 bases at J, with 5 bases between the two ends. Germline loops: CDR1 LNHNV, CDR2 YYDKDF (reference sequence). The chain's CDR3 is CATSRDSYEQYV. DNA for the CDR3: TGTGCCACCAGCCGGGACTCCTACGAGCAGTACGTC.

J is TRBJ1-6 and V is TRBV4-1, with no clear D. This CDR3 has 16 residues. Trimming left V 4 bases short and J 7 bases short, with 17 bases between. Germline CDR1 is MGHRA and CDR2 is YSYEKL. This CDR3 is CASSPNAETVNSPLHF. The CDR3 region has the DNA TGCGCCAGCAGCCCCAACGCGGAGACGGTAAATTCACCCCTCCACTTT.

V and J are TRBV11-3 and TRBJ2-5; tentative D call: TRBD2 (5 bases). This CDR3 has 15 amino acids. The V gene's germline CDR1 is SGHNT and CDR2 YENEEA. Trimming shortened V by 5 bases and J by 4 bases, and 17 bases separated the two germline ends. The CDR3 protein is CASSEYQSGGETQYF. The CDR3 region has the DNA TGTGCCAGCAGCGAATACCAGTCTGGAGGAGAGACCCAGTACTTC.

This clone was counted once. J is TRBJ2-1 and V is TRBV4-2, with 11 bases matching TRBD2. V dropped 4 bases and J dropped 8; count of bases not matched to a gene: 4. Germline V CDR1 and CDR2: LGHNA, YNFKEQ. This CDR3 is built from 14 residues. The CDR3 loop reads CASSRSGGADEQFF. The CDR3 DNA reads TGTGCCAGCAGCCGTAGCGGGGGGGCCGATGAGCAGTTCTTC.

The chain employs TRBV25-1 and TRBJ1-1, with a possible D match to TRBD1 (6 bases). CDR3 length equals 16 residues. The V end was cut by 3 bases, the J end by 1 base, with 15 bases between. The germline CDR1 and CDR2 sequences are MGHDK and SYGVNS. The CDR3: CASSDPRGHGNTEAFF. The CDR3 nucleotides are TGTGCCAGCAGTGATCCCCGGGGACACGGGAACACTGAAGCTTTCTTT.

The chain combines TRBV19 with TRBJ1-4, with D possibly being TRBD1 (6 bases). Germline values: CDR1 LNHDA, CDR2 SQIVND (reference sequence). The CDR3 totals 16 residues. Trimming shortened V by 5 bases and J by 4 bases, and 17 bases separated the two germline ends. Written as DNA, the CDR3 is TGTGCCAGTAGTGCCAGGACAGACTCCGGTAATGAAAAACTGTTTTTT. It codes for CASSARTDSGNEKLFF.

In its sample, this clone was seen once. The rearrangement links TRBV18 to TRBJ1-1; tentatively, D is TRBD1 (6 bases). The CDR3 has 15 residues. CDR1 and CDR2 from the germline V gene are KGHSH and LQKENI. The V end was cut by 2 bases, the J end by 5 bases, with 15 bases between. This CDR3 is CASSPGGGARTEAFF. The DNA for the CDR3 is TGTGCCAGCTCACCAGGAGGGGGGGCGCGGACTGAAGCTTTCTTT.

The genes are TRBV6-6 and TRBJ2-7; perhaps TRBD2 as D (5 bases). There are 14 residues in the CDR3. CDR1 is MNHNY and CDR2 is SVGAGI in the germline V gene (reference sequence). Trimming removed 0 bases from V and 2 bases from J, with 8 bases in between. The CDR3, as DNA: TGTGCCAGCAGTTACTCTGAGGGCCCCTACGAGCAGTACGTC. Encoded protein: CASSYSEGPYEQYV.

This clone was seen only a few times. The rearrangement uses TRBV2 and TRBJ2-7; no reliable D call. CDR1 and CDR2 (germline): SNHLY, FYNNEI. V lost 3 bases and J 2 bases, leaving 5 bases between the germline ends. This CDR3 comprises 12 residues. In DNA form, the CDR3 reads TGTGCCAGCAGTGATCACCCCTACGAGCAGTACTTC. This gives the protein CASSDHPYEQYF.